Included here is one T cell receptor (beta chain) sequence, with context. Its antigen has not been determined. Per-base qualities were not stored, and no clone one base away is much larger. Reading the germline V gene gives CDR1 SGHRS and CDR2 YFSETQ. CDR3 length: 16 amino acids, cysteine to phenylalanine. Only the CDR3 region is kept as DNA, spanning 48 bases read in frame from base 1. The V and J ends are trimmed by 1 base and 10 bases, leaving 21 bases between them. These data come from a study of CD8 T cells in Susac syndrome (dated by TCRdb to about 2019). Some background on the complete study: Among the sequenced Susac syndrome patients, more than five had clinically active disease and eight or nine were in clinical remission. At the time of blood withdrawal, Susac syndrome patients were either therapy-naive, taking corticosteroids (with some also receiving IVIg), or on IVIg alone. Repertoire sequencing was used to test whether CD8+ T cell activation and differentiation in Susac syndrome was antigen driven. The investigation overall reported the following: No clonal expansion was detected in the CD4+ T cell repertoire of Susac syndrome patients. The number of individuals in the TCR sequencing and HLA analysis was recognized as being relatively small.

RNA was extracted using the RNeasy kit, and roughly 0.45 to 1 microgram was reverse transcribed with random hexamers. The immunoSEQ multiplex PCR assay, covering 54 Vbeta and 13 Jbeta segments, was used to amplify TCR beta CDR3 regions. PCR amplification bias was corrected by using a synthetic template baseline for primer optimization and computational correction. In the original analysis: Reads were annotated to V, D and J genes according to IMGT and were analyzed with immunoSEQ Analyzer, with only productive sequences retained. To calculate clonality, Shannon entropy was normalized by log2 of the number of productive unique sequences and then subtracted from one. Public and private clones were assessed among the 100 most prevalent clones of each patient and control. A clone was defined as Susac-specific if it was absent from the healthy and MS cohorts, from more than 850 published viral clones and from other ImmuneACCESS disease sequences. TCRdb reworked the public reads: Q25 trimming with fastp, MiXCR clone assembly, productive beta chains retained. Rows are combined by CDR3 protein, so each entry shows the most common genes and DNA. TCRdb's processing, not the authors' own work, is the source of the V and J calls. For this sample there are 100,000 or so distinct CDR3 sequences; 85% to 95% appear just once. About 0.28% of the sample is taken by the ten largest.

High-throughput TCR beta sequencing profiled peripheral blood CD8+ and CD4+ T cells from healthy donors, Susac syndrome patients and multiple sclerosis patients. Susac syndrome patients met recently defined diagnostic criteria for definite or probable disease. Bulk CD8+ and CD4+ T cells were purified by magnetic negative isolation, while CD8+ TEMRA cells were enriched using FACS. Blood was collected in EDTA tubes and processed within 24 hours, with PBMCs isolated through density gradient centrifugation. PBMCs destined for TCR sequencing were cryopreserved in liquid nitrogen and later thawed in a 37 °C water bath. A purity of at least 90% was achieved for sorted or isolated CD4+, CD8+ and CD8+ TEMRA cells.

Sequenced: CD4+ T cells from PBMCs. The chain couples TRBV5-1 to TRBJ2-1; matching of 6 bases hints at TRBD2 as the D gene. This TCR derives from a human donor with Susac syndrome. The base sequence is TGCGCCAGCAGCTTGTCTAGTCCGCCCGGCGGGAACGAGCAGTTCTTC. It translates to CASSLSSPPGGNEQFF.